This T cell receptor (beta chain) appears in the sequencing data of a study of control samples from healthy donors and cancer patients. The method was immunoSEQ multiplex PCR; TCRdb's version includes in-frame clones alone and lacks a portion of them. The sample contains around 64,000 clones, approximately 89% of which appear only once. Germline V lookup: CDR1 GTSNPN, CDR2 SVGIG (reference sequence). The CDR3 has 13 residues. Trimming left V 3 bases short and J 4 bases short, with 12 bases between. This sequence joins TRBV30 and TRBJ1-1; D gene uncertain. The sample taken for sequencing was PBMCs. The sequence was collected from a man in his 60s with colorectal cancer. CDR3 protein: CAWRNKGGTEAFF. The CDR3 DNA reads TGTGCCTGGAGAAATAAGGGTGGCACTGAAGCTTTCTTT.